This T cell receptor (beta chain) was sequenced for a study of siplizumab effects on memory and regulatory T cells (dated by TCRdb to about 2019). In terms of the full investigation: The study examined how the anti-CD2 antibody siplizumab affects alloreactive T-cell subsets in allogeneic mixed lymphocyte reactions built from human PBMCs. General conclusions and limits of the study: The cumulative frequency of alloreactive sequences traceable to unstimulated CD4+ memory T cells was significantly reduced by siplizumab. Roughly 80-97% of proliferating CD4+ or CD8+ clones could not be assigned a naive or memory phenotype. Compared with memory T cells, unstimulated naive T cells appeared more diverse, and naive cells seemed to make a substantial contribution to the alloresponse. Sequences below about 10^-5 frequency were poorly captured, so only a minor fraction of alloreactive clones could be mapped to unstimulated subsets. Among mappable alloreactive CD4+ clones, an average Treg-derived fraction of about 69% was observed with siplizumab, compared with 26.9% in control reactions. Whether proliferating Tregs from siplizumab cultures actually had suppressive function was not functionally confirmed.

Concerning this clone: There is no known antigen for this receptor. Base qualities are missing; no much larger clone stands one base away.

Between the V and J ends, shortened by 8 bases and 3 bases respectively, the junction contains 5 bases. The germline V gene gives CDR1 as MNHNS and CDR2 as SASEGT. Measured from the cysteine to the phenylalanine, the CDR3 is 10 residues long. Only the CDR3 part of the read is kept: 30 bases, read in frame from the first base. The library was built by means of the immunoSEQ multiplex PCR assay. Each sample had some 94,000 TCR templates assayed by the deep sequencing platform. Genomic DNA extracted from sorted T cells was used for TCRbeta CDR3 sequencing. Per the original workflow: The R programming language was used for clonal analysis of TCRbeta CDR3 data. Alloreactive CD4+ and CD8+ clones were defined by comparing unstimulated samples with post-reaction CFSE-low samples. By matching sequences to the repertoires of sorted unstimulated Treg and non-Treg cells, each alloreactive CD4+ clone was assigned a regulatory or non-regulatory origin. This immuneACCESS table, as held by TCRdb, lists in-frame sequences with V and J called but not all clones. Of the missing ones, under half trace to an unresolved V gene in checked studies; the others have no known cause. V and J calls and clone size are copied from that table; D and trimming were computed from the DNA. In all, the sample holds about 110,000 clones, and roughly 94% of those were seen once. Jointly, the top ten make up around 0.75% of the sample.

Sorted unstimulated T cells and proliferating T cells recovered from mixed lymphocyte reactions underwent TCRbeta CDR3 sequencing. Fresh whole blood from around 11 HLA-typed healthy donors was used to isolate PBMCs. To map where alloreactive clones came from, CD4+ regulatory T cells in the unstimulated state were FACS-sorted. This sequence was found in a human donor in good health. Sequencing was performed on Tregs sorted from blood. The rearranged segments are TRBV6-1 and TRBJ2-7, with the D gene uncertain. The bases read TGTGCCAGCCCTCTCTACGAGCAGTACTTC. It is translated as CASPLYEQYF.